The rows below give T cell receptor beta chains drawn from one sample of a study of blood T cells in healthy people across ages. TCRdb processed the 5' RACE reads anew with MiXCR; each CDR3 protein has one entry. This table has about 1 million distinct CDR3 sequences, around 43% appearing once. The specimen sequenced was blood. Source of these receptors: a woman aged 55-70 years in good health. Both conserved end residues are part of each CDR3. The order of the fields is V gene, D gene, J gene, clone size, CDR3 DNA, CDR3 protein. The D gene is left open where the match is weak. The size entry is marked missing in some rows and otherwise reads once, few, many or a size class.

V gene: TRBV6-5
D gene: TRBD2
J gene: TRBJ2-5
clone size: NA
CDR3 DNA: TGTGCCAGCAAGCGGGAGTCGAGCAATGAGCAGTACTTC
CDR3 protein: CASKRESSNEQYF

V gene: TRBV29-1
D gene: NA
J gene: TRBJ1-1
clone size: few
CDR3 DNA: TGCAGCGTTGAAGTCCAGGGGAGGAACACTGAAGCTTTCTTT
CDR3 protein: CSVEVQGRNTEAFF

V gene: TRBV4-2
D gene: NA
J gene: TRBJ1-2
clone size: NA
CDR3 DNA: TGTGCCAGCAGCCAAGGGACGGTTATGGGCTACACCTTC
CDR3 protein: CASSQGTVMGYTF

V gene: TRBV6-5
D gene: NA
J gene: TRBJ2-7
clone size: once
CDR3 DNA: TGTGCCAGCAGTTACTCGCGGGGTGGGAGCTCCTACAATGAGCAGTACTTC
CDR3 protein: CASSYSRGGSSYNEQYF

V gene: TRBV6-5
D gene: TRBD1
J gene: TRBJ2-2
clone size: NA
CDR3 DNA: TGTGCCAGCAGTCTCTGGACAGGGGGCGGCACCGGGGAGCTGTTTTTT
CDR3 protein: CASSLWTGGGTGELFF

V gene: TRBV18
D gene: NA
J gene: TRBJ2-5
clone size: NA
CDR3 DNA: TGTGCCAGCTCACCGTTACAGGGATACCAAGAGACCCAGTACTTC
CDR3 protein: CASSPLQGYQETQYF

V gene: TRBV9
D gene: NA
J gene: TRBJ2-3
clone size: NA
CDR3 DNA: TGTGCCAGCAGCGTAACTATCACAGAAGATACGCAGTATTTT
CDR3 protein: CASSVTITEDTQYF

V gene: TRBV7-3
D gene: NA
J gene: TRBJ2-4
clone size: NA
CDR3 DNA: TGTGCCAGCAGCCTAACTAGGAACCCCTACAATGAGCAGTACTTC
CDR3 protein: CASSLTRNPYNEQYF

V gene: TRBV5-1
D gene: NA
J gene: TRBJ2-3
clone size: NA
CDR3 DNA: TGCGCCAGCAGCCACGGGACCGAGGATTCGTTTTCGCAGTATTTT
CDR3 protein: CASSHGTEDSFSQYF

V gene: TRBV11-2
D gene: TRBD2
J gene: TRBJ2-5
clone size: few
CDR3 DNA: TGTGCCAGCAGCTTAGGTCTAGCGGGAGGGCTAGAGACCCAGTACTTC
CDR3 protein: CASSLGLAGGLETQYF

V gene: TRBV10-3
D gene: NA
J gene: TRBJ2-5
clone size: NA
CDR3 DNA: TGTGCCATCAGTGAGTCGGGTAGGGGAACTAGGATAGAGACCCAGTACTTC
CDR3 protein: CAISESGRGTRIETQYF

V gene: TRBV10-3
D gene: NA
J gene: TRBJ2-5
clone size: NA
CDR3 DNA: TGTGCCATCAGTGATGGGGGAGACTCACAAGAGACCCAGTACTTC
CDR3 protein: CAISDGGDSQETQYF

V gene: TRBV7-3
D gene: NA
J gene: TRBJ2-3
clone size: NA
CDR3 DNA: TGTGCCAGCAGCCTCATGGCGGATACGCAGTATTTT
CDR3 protein: CASSLMADTQYF

V gene: TRBV28
D gene: NA
J gene: TRBJ2-3
clone size: NA
CDR3 DNA: TGTGCCAGCAGCCCCGTGGCCATCGCGGACACAGATACGCAGTATTTT
CDR3 protein: CASSPVAIADTDTQYF

V gene: TRBV5-1
D gene: NA
J gene: TRBJ2-3
clone size: NA
CDR3 DNA: TGCGCCAGCAGGTCCGGGGTGGAAGATACGCAGTATTTT
CDR3 protein: CASRSGVEDTQYF

V gene: TRBV7-6
D gene: TRBD1
J gene: TRBJ1-2
clone size: NA
CDR3 DNA: TGTGCCAGCAGTCAGACGGACAGGGACTATGGCTACACCTTC
CDR3 protein: CASSQTDRDYGYTF

V gene: TRBV21-1
D gene: NA
J gene: TRBJ2-6
clone size: NA
CDR3 DNA: TGTGCCAGCAGGAGGGGACAGATCCTAGTTGGGGCCAACGTCCTGACTTTC
CDR3 protein: CASRRGQILVGANVLTF

V gene: TRBV12-5
D gene: NA
J gene: TRBJ2-5
clone size: many
CDR3 DNA: TGTGCTAGTGGGGCCTTTGGGCCACAAGAGACCCAGTACTTC
CDR3 protein: CASGAFGPQETQYF

V gene: TRBV7-8
D gene: NA
J gene: TRBJ2-1
clone size: NA
CDR3 DNA: TGTGCCAGCAGCTTAGGAAGGACCCGGGAGAGGTTGAATGAGCAGTTCTTC
CDR3 protein: CASSLGRTRERLNEQFF

V gene: TRBV20-1
D gene: NA
J gene: TRBJ1-4
clone size: NA
CDR3 DNA: TGCAGTGCTAGACCCCGACAGTTTAGGGGGCTGTTTTTT
CDR3 protein: CSARPRQFRGLFF

V gene: TRBV18
D gene: NA
J gene: TRBJ2-4
clone size: NA
CDR3 DNA: TGTGCCAGCTCACCAGGCGGGCGGGCTGGTAAAAACATTCAGTACTTC
CDR3 protein: CASSPGGRAGKNIQYF

V gene: TRBV11-1
D gene: NA
J gene: TRBJ2-7
clone size: NA
CDR3 DNA: TGTACCAGCAGCGCGGTCCAGGGCCTCTCCTACGAGCAGTACTTC
CDR3 protein: CTSSAVQGLSYEQYF